These T cell receptor beta chains were read from a single sample in a study of radiation and T cells in renal cell carcinoma. The table came from immunoSEQ multiplex PCR; TCRdb's copy has only in-frame clones and leaves some out. Among approximately 140,000 clones listed, 88% were seen once. The sequenced sample was blood, obtained from a patient whose treatment included radiotherapy and nephrectomy. Receptors were obtained from a woman aged 70-85 years with renal cell carcinoma. CDR3s include the opening cysteine and the closing phenylalanine or tryptophan. Fields, in order: V gene, D gene, clone size, J gene, CDR3 length, CDR3 protein, CDR3 DNA. The D gene is left open where the match is weak. Clone size is given for some rows only: seen once, a few or many times, or a class if the clone is expanded.

v_call: TRBV7-9; d_call: TRBD1; clone_size: -; j_call: TRBJ1-6; cdr3_length: 14; cdr3_aa: CASSRDRDDSPLHF; cdr3_nt: TGTGCCAGCAGCCGTGACAGGGATGATTCACCCCTCCACTTT
v_call: TRBV2; d_call: -; clone_size: -; j_call: TRBJ1-6; cdr3_length: 15; cdr3_aa: CASSAGRGSNSPLHF; cdr3_nt: TGTGCCAGCAGTGCAGGCAGGGGTAGTAATTCACCCCTCCACTTT
v_call: TRBV7-2; d_call: TRBD2; clone_size: -; j_call: TRBJ2-1; cdr3_length: 16; cdr3_aa: CASSLQTSGFYNEQFF; cdr3_nt: TGTGCCAGCAGCCTCCAGACTAGCGGGTTTTACAATGAGCAGTTCTTC
v_call: TRBV11-3; d_call: TRBD2; clone_size: once; j_call: TRBJ2-3; cdr3_length: 15; cdr3_aa: CASSSEAGGLDTQYF; cdr3_nt: TGTGCCAGCAGCTCAGAGGCGGGGGGGTTAGATACGCAGTATTTT
v_call: TRBV4-1; d_call: -; clone_size: -; j_call: TRBJ1-5; cdr3_length: 14; cdr3_aa: CASSQDGGRQPQHF; cdr3_nt: TGCGCCAGCAGCCAAGACGGGGGACGCCAGCCCCAGCATTTT
v_call: TRBV28; d_call: TRBD1; clone_size: -; j_call: TRBJ1-2; cdr3_length: 15; cdr3_aa: CASSSSRGTLDGYTF; cdr3_nt: TGTGCCAGCAGTTCGTCCAGGGGGACATTGGATGGCTACACCTTC
v_call: TRBV7-9; d_call: TRBD1; clone_size: -; j_call: TRBJ1-5; cdr3_length: 16; cdr3_aa: CASSRGSGGSNQPQHF; cdr3_nt: TGTGCCAGCAGCCGCGGGTCAGGGGGGAGCAATCAGCCCCAGCATTTT
v_call: TRBV9; d_call: TRBD2; clone_size: -; j_call: TRBJ2-3; cdr3_length: 16; cdr3_aa: CASSLGTSGATDTQYF; cdr3_nt: TGTGCCAGCAGCCTCGGGACTAGCGGGGCCACAGATACGCAGTATTTT
v_call: TRBV2; d_call: TRBD2; clone_size: -; j_call: TRBJ2-6; cdr3_length: 18; cdr3_aa: CASSVRSGGAPGANVLTF; cdr3_nt: TGTGCCAGCAGTGTCAGGAGCGGGGGGGCGCCTGGGGCCAACGTCCTGACTTTC
v_call: TRBV5-5; d_call: TRBD1; clone_size: -; j_call: TRBJ1-4; cdr3_length: 15; cdr3_aa: CASSLRTGGDEKLFF; cdr3_nt: TGTGCCAGCAGCTTACGGACAGGGGGCGATGAAAAACTGTTTTTT
v_call: TRBV27; d_call: -; clone_size: -; j_call: TRBJ2-1; cdr3_length: 12; cdr3_aa: CASSFGGVEQFF; cdr3_nt: TGTGCCAGCAGTTTCGGTGGCGTTGAGCAGTTCTTC
v_call: TRBV6-6; d_call: -; clone_size: -; j_call: TRBJ2-5; cdr3_length: 12; cdr3_aa: CASSNKKETQYF; cdr3_nt: TGTGCCAGCAGTAACAAAAAAGAGACCCAGTACTTC
v_call: TRBV6-5; d_call: -; clone_size: -; j_call: TRBJ2-7; cdr3_length: 13; cdr3_aa: CASARAGGYEQYF; cdr3_nt: TGTGCCAGCGCGCGGGCAGGTGGTTACGAGCAGTACTTC
v_call: TRBV2; d_call: TRBD2; clone_size: -; j_call: TRBJ2-1; cdr3_length: 16; cdr3_aa: CASSLAGGSSYNEQFF; cdr3_nt: TGTGCCAGCAGTTTAGCGGGGGGAAGCTCCTACAATGAGCAGTTCTTC
v_call: TRBV10-2; d_call: TRBD2; clone_size: -; j_call: TRBJ2-2; cdr3_length: 17; cdr3_aa: CASRRGGQGANTGELFF; cdr3_nt: TGCGCCAGCAGACGGGGGGGGCAAGGCGCGAACACCGGGGAGCTGTTTTTT
v_call: TRBV14; d_call: -; clone_size: -; j_call: TRBJ2-3; cdr3_length: 16; cdr3_aa: CASSQGSRGFTDTQYF; cdr3_nt: TGTGCCAGCAGCCAAGGAAGTCGGGGTTTCACAGATACGCAGTATTTT
v_call: TRBV14; d_call: -; clone_size: -; j_call: TRBJ2-6; cdr3_length: 18; cdr3_aa: CASSQVLRLSSGANVLTF; cdr3_nt: TGTGCCAGCAGCCAAGTCCTTAGACTTAGCTCTGGGGCCAACGTCCTGACTTTC
v_call: TRBV7-3; d_call: -; clone_size: -; j_call: TRBJ2-2; cdr3_length: 15; cdr3_aa: CASSPSSQGTGELFF; cdr3_nt: TGTGCCAGCAGCCCCAGCTCTCAGGGCACCGGGGAGCTGTTTTTT
v_call: TRBV7-2; d_call: -; clone_size: -; j_call: TRBJ2-5; cdr3_length: 15; cdr3_aa: CASSPPGRWGETQYF; cdr3_nt: TGTGCCAGCAGCCCCCCAGGGCGTTGGGGAGAGACCCAGTACTTC
v_call: TRBV5-4; d_call: TRBD1; clone_size: -; j_call: TRBJ1-4; cdr3_length: 15; cdr3_aa: CASSDSGGRLGKLFF; cdr3_nt: TGTGCCAGCAGCGACTCAGGGGGCCGACTGGGAAAACTGTTTTTT
v_call: TRBV4-1; d_call: -; clone_size: -; j_call: TRBJ1-5; cdr3_length: 13; cdr3_aa: CASSPPGFSPQHF; cdr3_nt: TGCGCCAGCAGCCCACCGGGCTTCTCACCCCAGCATTTT
v_call: TRBV13; d_call: -; clone_size: -; j_call: TRBJ2-1; cdr3_length: 16; cdr3_aa: CASSLLARAGSREQFF; cdr3_nt: TGTGCCAGCAGCTTACTGGCCAGGGCAGGTTCGCGTGAGCAGTTCTTC
v_call: TRBV2; d_call: -; clone_size: -; j_call: TRBJ1-3; cdr3_length: 14; cdr3_aa: CARSLRSSGNTIYF; cdr3_nt: TGTGCCAGGTCTCTCAGGAGCTCTGGAAACACCATATATTTT
v_call: TRBV7-2; d_call: -; clone_size: -; j_call: TRBJ2-5; cdr3_length: 13; cdr3_aa: CASSLGVQETQYF; cdr3_nt: TGTGCCAGCAGCTTAGGAGTTCAAGAGACCCAGTACTTC